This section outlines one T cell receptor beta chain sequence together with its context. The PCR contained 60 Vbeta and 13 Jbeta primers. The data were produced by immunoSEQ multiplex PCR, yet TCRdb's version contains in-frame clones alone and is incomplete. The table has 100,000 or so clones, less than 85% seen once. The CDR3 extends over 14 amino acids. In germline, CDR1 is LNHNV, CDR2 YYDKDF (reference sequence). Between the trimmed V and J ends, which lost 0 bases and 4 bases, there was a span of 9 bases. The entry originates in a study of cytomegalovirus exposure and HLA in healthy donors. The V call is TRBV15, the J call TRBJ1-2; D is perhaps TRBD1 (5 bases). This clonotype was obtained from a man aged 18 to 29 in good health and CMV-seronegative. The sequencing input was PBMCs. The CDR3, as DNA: TGTGCCACCAGCAGAGACCAGGGCACCTATGGCTACACCTTC. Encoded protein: CATSRDQGTYGYTF.